Presented here are 24 T cell receptor beta chains from one specimen sequenced in a study of blood T cells in healthy people across ages. Next came a second PCR, run for about 7 to 12 cycles, which used a sample-barcoded 5' primer along with a J-beta primer mix. In TCRdb, the 5' RACE reads were re-called with MiXCR into one record per CDR3 protein. The sample includes 650,000 to 700,000 distinct CDR3 sequences, about 50% of them seen just once. Sequencing was carried out using blood. Receptors originate from a woman older than 75 in good health.

This clonotype was picked up many times. The rearrangement joins TRBV12-3 or TRBV12-4 to TRBJ2-1, with D hard to call. The length of the CDR3 is 14 residues. V was trimmed by 5 bases and J by 5 bases, leaving 13 bases between them. CDR3 region: CASSVGSNHNEQFF. In DNA, the CDR3 is TGTGCCAGCAGTGTTGGGTCCAACCACAATGAGCAGTTCTTC.

This clonotype was recorded many times. The V gene is TRBV12-3 or TRBV12-4, the J gene TRBJ2-1; D might be TRBD2 (5 bases). The germline V and J ends were trimmed by 6 bases and 0 bases, with 18 bases remaining between them. CDR3 size: 17 residues. The CDR3 nucleotides are TGTGCCAGCAGCCTTGTCCGGACTGCCAGCTCCTACAATGAGCAGTTCTTC. Amino acids: CASSLVRTASSYNEQFF.

The chain couples TRBV24-1 to TRBJ2-3; 7 bases are a match to TRBD2. CDR1 and CDR2 from the germline V gene are KGHDR and SFDVKD. After removal of 3 bases from V and 0 bases from J, the junction contained 5 bases not matched to a gene. The CDR3 sequence is 16 residues long. CDR3 nucleotides: TGTGCCACCAGTGATACAGCGGGGTCTAGCACAGATACGCAGTATTTT. Translating gives CATSDTAGSSTDTQYF.

In this sample, this clonotype turned up a few times. The gene calls are TRBV28 and TRBJ1-5; D ambiguous. Germline V lookup: CDR1 MDHEN, CDR2 SYDVKM. This CDR3 has 15 residues. Trimming stripped 7 bases from V and 0 bases from J, with 13 bases between. CDR3: CASTLGGDSNQPQHF. The CDR3 coding sequence is TGTGCCAGCACCCTAGGAGGCGATAGCAATCAGCCCCAGCATTTT. Full variable domain (remainder filled in from reference TRBV28 and TRBJ1-5): DVKVTQSSRYLVKRTGEKVFLECVQDMDHENMFWYRQDPGLGLRLIYFSYDVKMKEKGDIPEGYSVSREKKERFSLILESASTNQTSMYLCASTLGGDSNQPQHFGDGTRLSIL.

As regards this clonotype: One junction end disagrees with the germline gene, perhaps due to a read error. The chain recombines TRBV29-1 with TRBJ2-1; 7 bases line up with TRBD2. This CDR3 spans 14 amino acids. In germline, CDR1 is SQVTM, CDR2 ANQGSEA. The CDR3 DNA is TGCAGCGTGGAAGCGGGGAGGGCCTACAATGAGCAGTTCTTC. Its protein is CSVEAGRAYNEQFF.

This clonotype came up many times. V is TRBV20-1 and J is TRBJ2-3, with D tentatively TRBD1 (5 bases). In germline, CDR1 is DFQATT, CDR2 SNEGSKA (reference sequence). V was trimmed by 5 bases and J by 2 bases, leaving 11 bases between them. The CDR3 totals 13 residues. CDR3 protein: CSALRQPTDTQYF. The DNA of the CDR3 is TGCAGTGCTCTTCGACAGCCCACAGATACGCAGTATTTT.

This clonotype was observed many times. This sequence joins TRBV4-1 and TRBJ1-2, with D perhaps matching TRBD1 (6 bases). The CDR3 consists of 19 residues. V shed 0 bases and J shed 8 bases, with 28 bases lying between them. Germline V gene lookup returns CDR1 MGHRA and CDR2 YSYEKL. CDR3 bases: TGCGCCAGCAGCCAAGATCCCCGCCGGGGCGTACAGGGTCTTGGCGGCTACACCTTC. The encoded protein is CASSQDPRRGVQGLGGYTF.

The chain couples TRBV6-1 to TRBJ1-6; no clear D. Trimming removed 4 bases at V and 15 bases at J, with 10 bases between. Germline V lookup: CDR1 MNHNS, CDR2 SASEGT. The CDR3 spans 11 residues. The CDR3 spells CASSVSWNLHF. In DNA, the CDR3 is TGTGCCAGCAGTGTATCATGGAACCTCCACTTT.

As for this clonotype: One junction end disagrees with the germline gene, perhaps due to a read error. This chain joins TRBV28 and TRBJ2-5; D remains unclear. The CDR3 is 11 residues long. Germline loops: CDR1 MDHEN, CDR2 SYDVKM. The CDR3 coding sequence is TGTGCCAGCACCGAAAAGGTGACCCGGTACTTC. Protein: CASTEKVTRYF. Variable domain in full (rest from reference TRBV28 and TRBJ2-5): DVKVTQSSRYLVKRTGEKVFLECVQDMDHENMFWYRQDPGLGLRLIYFSYDVKMKEKGDIPEGYSVSREKKERFSLILESASTNQTSMYLCASTEKVTRYFGPGTRLLVL.

Points on this clonotype: Being one base from a much bigger clone, this may be a read error. The chain recombines TRBV11-2 with TRBJ2-3; D possibly corresponds to TRBD1 (5 bases). Trimming removed 4 bases at V and 5 bases at J, with 16 bases between. The CDR3 totals 15 residues. The germline CDR1 and CDR2 sequences are SGHAT and FQNNGV. The CDR3 sequence is CASSSAVLRGDTQYF. The CDR3 coding sequence is TGTGCCAGCAGCTCGGCTGTCCTTAGGGGAGATACGCAGTATTTT.

The chain employs TRBV20-1 and TRBJ1-2; 10 nucleotides agree with TRBD1. Trimming removed 6 bases from V and 8 bases from J; junction bases left unmatched: 12. The CDR3 is 14 residues long. Germline V lookup: CDR1 DFQATT, CDR2 SNEGSKA (reference sequence). As DNA, the CDR3 is TGCAGTGCCCCGGACAGGGGGGGCTCGTGGGGCTACACCTTC. Its protein is CSAPDRGGSWGYTF.

A note on this clonotype: A read error may explain this, as a much larger clone is one base away. Since no conserved phenylalanine or tryptophan closes the CDR3, a read error is the likely cause. The CDR3 sequence is CSASGLSDNEQFL. The DNA for the CDR3 is TGCAGTGCTAGCGGGCTTTCGGACAATGAGCAGTTCTTA. This rearrangement joins TRBV20-1 to TRBJ2-1; D remains ambiguous. CDR1 and CDR2 from the germline V gene are DFQATT and SNEGSKA (reference sequence). Trimming took off 3 bases at V and 5 bases at J, with 11 bases between the two ends. The CDR3 is 13 amino acids.

Concerning this clonotype itself: Since a much larger clone is just one base distant, this may be a read error. The V gene is TRBV7-2, the J gene TRBJ2-1; D may be TRBD2 (5 bases). Per the germline V gene, CDR1 is SGHTA and CDR2 is FQGNSA. This CDR3 is built from 15 residues. The CDR3 coding sequence is TGTGCCATCAGCCCCCCCCCCGGGGTTCGCAATGAGCAGTTCTTC. Protein: CAISPPPGVRNEQFF.

Comments on this clonotype: The junction and the germline gene differ at one end; a read error may be behind it. This CDR3 is CASSWSRSYNEEYF. The CDR3 DNA is TGTGCCAGCAGTTGGAGTCGCTCCTACAATGAGGAGTACTTC. The chain joins TRBV28 to TRBJ2-1; D is uncertain. This CDR3 comprises 14 residues. Germline V lookup: CDR1 MDHEN, CDR2 SYDVKM.

This chain links TRBV20-1 with TRBJ2-3, with TRBD1 matching over 7 bases. J was trimmed by 3 bases and V by 6 bases; bases with no gene match: 12. This CDR3 is 15 amino acids long. The germline V gene has CDR1 DFQATT and CDR2 SNEGSKA (reference sequence). CDR3 coding DNA: TGCAGTGCCCTGACAGGGAAGGGTAGTACAGATACGCAGTATTTT. Its translation: CSALTGKGSTDTQYF.

As concerns this clonotype: An end of the junction does not agree with germline; a read error may underlie this. The CDR3 coding sequence is TGTGCCAGCAGTTACTATGGGAGAAGCTCCTACAAGGAGCAGTTCTTC. This encodes CASSYYGRSSYKEQFF. This chain connects TRBV6-5 to TRBJ2-1; D is possibly TRBD2 (5 bases). The germline CDR1 and CDR2 sequences are MNHEY and SVGAGI. CDR3 size: 16 residues.

The table lists this clonotype with a few counts. V and J are TRBV9 and TRBJ2-5, with D uncertain. The J call may be in error: the DNA end matches TRBJ2-7 better. Germline V lookup: CDR1 SGDLS, CDR2 YYNGEE. This CDR3 is built from 16 residues. The CDR3 sequence is CASSGPLTSDTFEQYF. The CDR3 DNA reads as TGTGCCAGCAGCGGACCTCTGACGAGCGACACCTTCGAGCAGTACTTC.

This clonotype was recorded at least ten times. The rearrangement joins TRBV7-9 to TRBJ2-1, with 11 bases matching TRBD2. V was pared by 3 bases and J by 4 bases, with 8 bases of the junction left unmatched. The germline V gene encodes CDR1 SEHNR and CDR2 FQNEAQ (reference sequence). The CDR3 length is 17 residues. The CDR3 reads CASSFRLAGTPYNEQFF. The CDR3, as DNA: TGTGCCAGCAGCTTTCGACTAGCGGGGACTCCTTACAATGAGCAGTTCTTC.

Remarks on this clonotype: A much larger clone is a single base away; this may be a read error. The gene calls are TRBV5-1 and TRBJ2-4; D not certain. Looked up from germline, CDR1 is SGHRS and CDR2 is YFSETQ. This CDR3 is 16 amino acids long. The CDR3 region has the DNA TGCGCCAACAGCCCGGCTGCCCGGGCCCTGGGGAACATTCAGTACTTC. Amino acids: CANSPAARALGNIQYF.

Concerning this clonotype itself: This may come from a read error, since a much larger clone is one base off. V is TRBV4-2 and J is TRBJ2-3, with TRBD2 as a possible D gene (6 bases). This CDR3 is 16 amino acids long. Germline CDR1 and CDR2: LGHNA and YNFKEQ. Between the trimmed V and J ends, which lost 1 base and 7 bases, there was a span of 18 bases. The chain's CDR3 is CASSQADGTSIYTQYF. The CDR3 DNA is TGTGCCAGCAGCCAAGCTGACGGTACTAGCATATATACGCAGTATTTT.

V usage is TRBV7-2 and J usage is TRBJ2-3; 9 nucleotides line up with TRBD2. The J call is doubtful: the DNA matches TRBJ2-7 better. CDR1 SGHTA and CDR2 FQGNSA come from the germline V gene. The CDR3 runs to 14 residues. CDR3: CASSLAASGIEQYF. The CDR3 DNA reads as TGTGCCAGCAGCTTAGCCGCTAGCGGGATTGAGCAGTACTTC.

The chain employs TRBV5-1 and TRBJ1-2, with D possibly being TRBD1 (5 bases). The CDR3 has 15 residues. V gave up 0 bases and J gave up 1 base, with 10 bases separating them. In germline, CDR1 is SGHRS, CDR2 YFSETQ. The CDR3 coding sequence is TGCGCCAGCAGCTTGGCCACAGGTGGTAACTATGGCTACACCTTC. Translation gives CASSLATGGNYGYTF. Combining the CDR3 with reference TRBV5-1 and TRBJ1-2 gives the whole variable domain KAGVTQTPRYLIKTRGQQVTLSCSPISGHRSVSWYQQTPGQGLQFLFEYFSETQRNKGNFPGRFSGRQFSNSRSEMNVSTLELGDSALYLCASSLATGGNYGYTFGSGTRLTVV.

V usage is TRBV28 and J usage is TRBJ1-2, with 9 bases matching TRBD1. CDR3 length: 15 amino acids. The junction had 7 bases not matched to a gene; V was cut back by 6 bases and J by 2 bases. From germline, CDR1 is MDHEN and CDR2 SYDVKM. Here the CDR3 DNA reads TGTGCCAGCAGCTCTTCCGGACAGGGGAACTATGGCTACACCTTC. This translates into CASSSSGQGNYGYTF.

The rearrangement uses TRBV7-2 and TRBJ1-4, with TRBD1 matching over 10 bases. The CDR3 is 14 residues long. Germline lookup yields CDR1 SGHTA and CDR2 FQGNSA. V gave up 5 bases and J gave up 3 bases; unmatched junction bases: 0. CDR3 region: CASSGQGANEKLFF. The CDR3 bases are TGTGCCAGCAGCGGACAGGGGGCTAATGAAAAACTGTTTTTT.